Presented here are 10 T cell receptor beta chains from one specimen sequenced in a study of cytomegalovirus exposure and HLA in healthy donors. A multiplex PCR was run with 60 Vbeta primers and 13 Jbeta primers. Repertoires were generated with immunoSEQ multiplex PCR, while TCRdb's copy carries only in-frame clones and drops some. The top ten clones hold about 23% of a sample with about 80,000 clones, approximately 80% of them seen once. Material: PBMCs. The source is a woman aged 50 to 60 in good health and CMV-seropositive.

The chain links TRBV4-1 to TRBJ2-3, with 9 bases fitting TRBD2. J lost 6 bases, V lost 4 bases, and 8 bases had no gene match. Germline-derived CDR1 and CDR2 are MGHRA and YSYEKL. The CDR3 spans 15 residues. In nucleotides, the CDR3 is TGCGCCAGCAGCCGCGTAGCGGGGGACCGGGATACGCAGTATTTT. The encoded protein is CASSRVAGDRDTQYF.

V usage is TRBV5-4 and J usage is TRBJ1-2; a possible D gene is TRBD1 (6 bases). The CDR3 spans 15 residues. The V end lost 7 bases, the J end lost 2 bases, and 18 bases lay between the germline ends. Per the germline V gene, CDR1 is SGHNT and CDR2 is YYREEE (reference sequence). The CDR3: CASQSGAEPNYGYTF. The CDR3 nucleotides are TGTGCCAGCCAATCAGGGGCCGAGCCGAACTATGGCTACACCTTC. The full variable domain, in which reference TRBV5-4 and TRBJ1-2 provide the parts outside the CDR3, is ETGVTQSPTHLIKTRGQQVTLRCSSQSGHNTVSWYQQALGQGPQFIFQYYREEENGRGNFPPRFSGLQFPNYSSELNVNALELDDSALYLCASQSGAEPNYGYTFGSGTRLTVV.

This clone was recorded once. The V gene is TRBV5-1, the J gene TRBJ2-1, with a tentative D call TRBD2 (5 bases). V lost 0 bases and J lost 0, with 13 bases in between. There are 17 residues in the CDR3. Germline assignment: CDR1 SGHRS and CDR2 YFSETQ. The CDR3 is CASSLGVRASSYNEQFF. The CDR3, as DNA: TGCGCCAGCAGCTTGGGAGTGAGGGCCAGCTCCTACAATGAGCAGTTCTTC.

V and J are TRBV18 and TRBJ2-7, with D uncertain. Germline CDR1 is KGHSH and CDR2 is LQKENI. V was pared by 4 bases and J by 2 bases, with 15 bases between. This CDR3 contains 15 residues. For the CDR3, the DNA is TGTGCCAGCTCACGATTTTCGAGCGCAGCCTACGAGCAGTACGTC. It specifies CASSRFSSAAYEQYV.

This clone was observed a handful of times. The junction departs from germline at one end; a sequencing error may be responsible. The chain has TRBV5-6 and TRBJ1-2, with D possibly TRBD1 on 5 matching bases. Germline V gives CDR1 SGHDT, CDR2 YYEEEE. This CDR3 has 16 residues. The CDR3 nucleotides are TGTGCCAGCACCTTGGCCAGGGAAGTTTGGGTTAGGGGCTACACCTTC. It is translated as CASTLAREVWVRGYTF.

The genes are TRBV7-3 and TRBJ2-7; the match to TRBD1 covers 7 bases. Per the germline V gene, CDR1 is SGHTA and CDR2 is FQGTGA. The CDR3 is 13 residues long. V shed 5 bases, J shed 5 bases, and the junction held 6 bases outside the gene matches. CDR3 sequence (DNA): TGTGCCAGCAGCCAGCGACAGGGCCACGAGCAGTACTTC. Translation: CASSQRQGHEQYF. Full variable domain (missing parts from reference TRBV7-3 and TRBJ2-7): GAGVSQTPSNKVTEKGKYVELRCDPISGHTALYWYRQSLGQGPEFLIYFQGTGAADDSGLPNDRFFAVRPEGSVSTLKIQRTERGDSAVYLCASSQRQGHEQYFGPGTRLTVT.

This clone was found a few times. This rearrangement joins TRBV28 to TRBJ2-4, with no clear D. The germline gives CDR1 MDHEN, CDR2 SYDVKM. This CDR3 comprises 19 residues. Trimming removed 3 bases at V and 2 bases at J, with 23 bases between. The DNA for the CDR3 is TGTGCCAGCAGTTTGACGCTCGCCGGAGTCACTTTGTCCAAAAACATTCAGTACTTC. Residues: CASSLTLAGVTLSKNIQYF.

The chain couples TRBV7-9 to TRBJ2-1; D not resolved. Germline V lookup: CDR1 SEHNR, CDR2 FQNEAQ (reference sequence). This CDR3 contains 11 residues. With 6 bases removed from V and 7 bases from J, the gap between germline ends came to 7 bases. The CDR3 nucleotides read TGTGCCAGCAGTCCTAGGAATGAGCAGTTCTTC. This translates into CASSPRNEQFF.

This chain connects TRBV7-2 to TRBJ1-5, with 8 bases fitting TRBD1. CDR1 is SGHTA and CDR2 is FQGNSA in the germline V gene. V was clipped by 3 bases and J by 4 bases; unmatched bases: 5. CDR3 length equals 15 residues. The CDR3 nucleotides are TGTGCCAGCAGCTTCTTCCGGGACAGGAATCAGCCCCAGCATTTT. Translating gives CASSFFRDRNQPQHF.

V gene TRBV19 combines with J gene TRBJ1-2; possibly TRBD1 for D (5 bases). V dropped 2 bases and J dropped 2 bases, with 9 bases sitting between them. The length of the CDR3 is 14 residues. Germline V gene data show CDR1 as LNHDA and CDR2 as SQIVND (reference sequence). The CDR3 DNA reads TGTGCCAGTAGTATACAGGGTTCGAACTATGGCTACACCTTC. Translating it yields CASSIQGSNYGYTF.